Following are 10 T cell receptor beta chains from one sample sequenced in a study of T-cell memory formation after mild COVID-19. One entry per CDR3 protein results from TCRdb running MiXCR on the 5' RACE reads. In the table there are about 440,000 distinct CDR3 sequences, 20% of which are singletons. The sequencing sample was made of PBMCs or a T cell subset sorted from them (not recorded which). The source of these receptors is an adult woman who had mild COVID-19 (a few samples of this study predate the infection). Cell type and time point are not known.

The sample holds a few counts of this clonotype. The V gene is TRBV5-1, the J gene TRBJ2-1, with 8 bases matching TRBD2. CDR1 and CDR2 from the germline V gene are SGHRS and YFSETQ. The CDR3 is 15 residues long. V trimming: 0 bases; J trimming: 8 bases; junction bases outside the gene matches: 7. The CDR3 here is CASSLVRGGRDEQFF. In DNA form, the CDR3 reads TGCGCCAGCAGCTTGGTACGGGGGGGCCGGGATGAGCAGTTCTTC.

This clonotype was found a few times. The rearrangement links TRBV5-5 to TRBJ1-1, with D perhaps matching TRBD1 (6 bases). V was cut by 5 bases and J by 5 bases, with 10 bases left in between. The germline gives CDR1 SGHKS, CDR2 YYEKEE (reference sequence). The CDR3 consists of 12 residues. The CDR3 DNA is TGTGCCAGCAGTATCCAGGGGACTGAAGCTTTCTTT. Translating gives CASSIQGTEAFF. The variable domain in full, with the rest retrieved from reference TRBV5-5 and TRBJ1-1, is DAGVTQSPTHLIKTRGQQVTLRCSPISGHKSVSWYQQVLGQGPQFIFQYYEKEERGRGNFPDRFSARQFPNYSSELNVNALLLGDSALYLCASSIQGTEAFFGQGTRLTVV.

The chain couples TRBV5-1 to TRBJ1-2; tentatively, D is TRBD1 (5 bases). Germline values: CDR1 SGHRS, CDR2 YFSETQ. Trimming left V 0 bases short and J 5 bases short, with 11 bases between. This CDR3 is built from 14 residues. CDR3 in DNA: TGCGCCAGCAGCTTGGATGGGGGTCTGTATGGCTACACCTTC. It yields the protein CASSLDGGLYGYTF.

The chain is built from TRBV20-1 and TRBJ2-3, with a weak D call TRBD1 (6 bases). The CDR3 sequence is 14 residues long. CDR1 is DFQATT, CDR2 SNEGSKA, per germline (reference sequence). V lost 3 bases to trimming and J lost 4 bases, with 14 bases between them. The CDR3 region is CSASLGARSDTQYF. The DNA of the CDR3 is TGCAGTGCTAGTTTGGGGGCAAGGTCAGATACGCAGTATTTT.

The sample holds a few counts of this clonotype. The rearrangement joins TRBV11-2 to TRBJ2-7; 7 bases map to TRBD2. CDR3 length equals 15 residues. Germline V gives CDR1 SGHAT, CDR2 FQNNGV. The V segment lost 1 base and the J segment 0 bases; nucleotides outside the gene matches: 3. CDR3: CASSLVTGGSYEQYF. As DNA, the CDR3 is TGTGCCAGCAGCTTAGTGACGGGGGGCTCCTACGAGCAGTACTTC.

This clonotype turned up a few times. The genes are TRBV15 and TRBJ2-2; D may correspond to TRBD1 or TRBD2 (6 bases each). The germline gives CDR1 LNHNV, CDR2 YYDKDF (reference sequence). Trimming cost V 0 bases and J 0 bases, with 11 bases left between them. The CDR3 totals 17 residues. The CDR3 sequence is CATSRDWRGANTGELFF. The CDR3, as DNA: TGTGCCACCAGCAGAGATTGGAGGGGGGCGAACACCGGGGAGCTGTTTTTT.

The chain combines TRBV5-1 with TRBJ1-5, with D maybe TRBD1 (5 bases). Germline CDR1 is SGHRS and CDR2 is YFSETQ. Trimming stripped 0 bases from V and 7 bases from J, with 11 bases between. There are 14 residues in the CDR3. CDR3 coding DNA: TGCGCCAGCAGCTTGGGGGGGAGCGAACAGCCCCAGCATTTT. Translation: CASSLGGSEQPQHF.

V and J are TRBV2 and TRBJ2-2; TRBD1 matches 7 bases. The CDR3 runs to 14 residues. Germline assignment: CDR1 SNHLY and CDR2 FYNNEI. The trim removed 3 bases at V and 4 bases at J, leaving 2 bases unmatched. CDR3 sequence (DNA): TGTGCCAGCAGTGAGACAGGGCGCACCGGGGAGCTGTTTTTT. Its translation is CASSETGRTGELFF.

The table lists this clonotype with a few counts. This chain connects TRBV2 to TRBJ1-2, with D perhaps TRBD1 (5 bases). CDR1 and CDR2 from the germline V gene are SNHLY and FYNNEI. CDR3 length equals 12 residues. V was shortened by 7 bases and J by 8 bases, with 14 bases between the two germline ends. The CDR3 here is CASKNQGRGYTF. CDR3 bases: TGTGCCAGCAAGAACCAGGGAAGGGGCTACACCTTC.

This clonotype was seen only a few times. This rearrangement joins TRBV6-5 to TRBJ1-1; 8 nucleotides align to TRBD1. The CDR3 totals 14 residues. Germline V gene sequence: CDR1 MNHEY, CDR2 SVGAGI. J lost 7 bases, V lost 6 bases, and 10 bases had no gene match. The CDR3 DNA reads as TGTGCCAGCAGAAGAGACAGGGGAATGATTGAAGCTTTCTTT. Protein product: CASRRDRGMIEAFF.